Shown below are 25 T cell receptor beta chains from a single sample sequenced in a study of T cell repertoires in cytomegalovirus infection. From the reads, TCRdb called clonotypes with MiXCR, one entry per CDR3 protein. The sample holds 150,000 to 200,000 distinct CDR3 sequences, roughly 9.8% seen once. What was sequenced was PBMCs. Every receptor here comes from a human donor in good health (CMV status not recorded). Some clones in this sample may be carry-over from other donors' samples.

At least ten counts were recorded for this clonotype. The V call is TRBV7-2, the J call TRBJ1-5; D not certain. Germline V lookup: CDR1 SGHTA, CDR2 FQGNSA. V lost 1 base and J lost 0, with 7 bases in between. This CDR3 region has 15 residues. CDR3 residues: CASSLVGNSNQPQHF. CDR3 nucleotide sequence: TGTGCCAGCAGCTTAGTAGGGAATAGCAATCAGCCCCAGCATTTT. The variable domain in full, with the rest retrieved from reference TRBV7-2 and TRBJ1-5, is GAGVSQSPSNKVTEKGKDVELRCDPISGHTALYWYRQSLGQGLEFLIYFQGNSAPDKSGLPSDRFSAERTGGSVSTLTIQRTQQEDSAVYLCASSLVGNSNQPQHFGDGTRLSIL.

This clonotype showed up many times. The CDR3 here is CASSLPGLESNEQFF. For the CDR3, the DNA is TGTGCCAGCAGCCTCCCGGGACTAGAGTCCAATGAGCAGTTCTTC. This chain links TRBV28 with TRBJ2-1; 8 bases fit TRBD2. The junction had 10 bases not matched to a gene; V was cut back by 6 bases and J by 6 bases. The germline gives CDR1 MDHEN, CDR2 SYDVKM. CDR3 length: 15 amino acids. Drawing the rest from reference TRBV28 and TRBJ2-1, the complete variable domain is DVKVTQSSRYLVKRTGEKVFLECVQDMDHENMFWYRQDPGLGLRLIYFSYDVKMKEKGDIPEGYSVSREKKERFSLILESASTNQTSMYLCASSLPGLESNEQFFGPGTRLTVL.

This clonotype has ten or more counts. J is TRBJ2-5 and V is TRBV4-3; D might be TRBD2 (6 bases). Trimming shortened V by 0 bases and J by 3 bases, and 14 bases separated the two germline ends. The CDR3 has 16 residues. Germline V gene lookup returns CDR1 LGHNA and CDR2 YSLEER. The CDR3 coding sequence is TGCGCCAGCAGCCAAGAACCTCGCGGGGCCGAAGAGACCCAGTACTTC. It is translated as CASSQEPRGAEETQYF.

This clonotype has ten or more counts. The chain recombines TRBV28 with TRBJ1-1, with TRBD1 identical over 7 bases. The CDR3 is made up of 14 amino acids. Unmatched junction bases numbered 4, after V lost 5 bases and J lost 1 base. Germline loops: CDR1 MDHEN, CDR2 SYDVKM. As DNA, the CDR3 is TGTGCCAGCAGTCAGGGGGGTTCGAACACTGAAGCTTTCTTT. Translating gives CASSQGGSNTEAFF.

This clonotype was seen at least ten times. The rearrangement joins TRBV7-2 to TRBJ1-1; unclear D gene. Germline assignment: CDR1 SGHTA and CDR2 FQGNSA. Trimming took 1 base from V and 10 from J, leaving 10 bases between them. The CDR3 runs to 12 residues. The CDR3 coding sequence is TGTGCCAGCAGCTTAGACGGCTTGGGAGCTTTCTTT. Residues: CASSLDGLGAFF. The variable domain in full, with the rest retrieved from reference TRBV7-2 and TRBJ1-1, is GAGVSQSPSNKVTEKGKDVELRCDPISGHTALYWYRQSLGQGLEFLIYFQGNSAPDKSGLPSDRFSAERTGGSVSTLTIQRTQQEDSAVYLCASSLDGLGAFFGQGTRLTVV.

The sample holds many counts of this clonotype. V usage is TRBV7-8 and J usage is TRBJ1-5; the match to TRBD1 covers 8 bases. V trimming: 4 bases; J trimming: 6 bases; junction bases outside the gene matches: 5. The CDR3 covers 14 residues. Germline V gene data show CDR1 as SGHVS and CDR2 as FQNEAQ. CDR3 nucleotides: TGTGCCAGCAGCTCGACAGGGGTAGTTCAGCCCCAGCATTTT. Translated, it gives CASSSTGVVQPQHF.

This clonotype was picked up many times. The chain recombines TRBV30 with TRBJ2-7; 7 bases fit TRBD2. Unmatched junction bases numbered 6, after V lost 2 bases and J lost 2 bases. The CDR3 sequence is 14 residues long. The germline V gene encodes CDR1 GTSNPN and CDR2 SVGIG (reference sequence). The CDR3 nucleotides read TGTGCCTGGAGTCGGGGGGTCCCCCCCTACGAGCAGTACTTC. It specifies CAWSRGVPPYEQYF. Together with reference TRBV30 and TRBJ2-7, the CDR3 gives the full variable domain: SQTIHQWPATLVQPVGSPLSLECTVEGTSNPNLYWYRQAAGRGLQLLFYSVGIGQISSEVPQNLSASRPQDRQFILSSKKLLLSDSGFYLCAWSRGVPPYEQYFGPGTRLTVT.

CDR3: CSAGDNARHTEAFF. The CDR3 region has the DNA TGCAGTGCCGGGGACAATGCCCGCCACACTGAAGCTTTCTTT. J is TRBJ1-1 and V is TRBV20-1; weak D call: TRBD1 (6 bases). Trimming shortened V by 6 bases and J by 3 bases, and 17 bases separated the two germline ends. The CDR3 is 14 residues long. Per the germline V gene, CDR1 is DFQATT and CDR2 is SNEGSKA (reference sequence).

In its sample, this clonotype was seen a few times. The CDR3, as DNA: TGTGCCAGCAGTTCCCCCGGGACTACTACCTACGAGCAGTACTTC. This codes for CASSSPGTTTYEQYF. V gene TRBV6-2 or TRBV6-3 combines with J gene TRBJ2-7, with TRBD2 matching 7 bases. V was clipped by 4 bases and J by 2 bases; unmatched bases: 8. Germline assignment: CDR1 MNHEY and CDR2 SVGEGT. The CDR3 length is 15 residues.

There are many counts of this clonotype. Written as DNA, the CDR3 is TGTGCCAGCTCACCAGCCCGGGCCGGCGCTGAAGCTTTCTTT. The encoded protein is CASSPARAGAEAFF. The chain is built from TRBV18 and TRBJ1-1; D is unresolved. The germline CDR1 and CDR2 sequences are KGHSH and LQKENI. The CDR3 length is 14 residues. V lost 2 bases and J 6 bases, leaving 13 bases between the germline ends.

This clonotype came up many times. The chain joins TRBV14 to TRBJ1-2, with D possibly matching TRBD1 (5 bases). Germline values: CDR1 SGHDN, CDR2 FVKESK. The CDR3 totals 14 residues. V was shortened by 1 base and J by 8 bases, with 14 bases between the two germline ends. This chain's CDR3 is CASSQVAGQGGYTF. In nucleotides, the CDR3 is TGTGCCAGCAGCCAAGTAGCAGGGCAGGGCGGCTACACCTTC.

This clonotype showed up many times. This rearrangement joins TRBV7-2 to TRBJ2-7; maybe TRBD2 (5 bases). The CDR3 is made up of 15 amino acids. Germline CDR1 is SGHTA and CDR2 is FQGNSA. Trimming removed 5 bases at V and 3 bases at J, with 17 bases between. CDR3 sequence reads: CASSQGADIYYEQYF. Here the CDR3 DNA reads TGTGCCAGCAGCCAAGGAGCGGATATATACTACGAGCAGTACTTC. The entire variable domain, with the rest obtained from reference TRBV7-2 and TRBJ2-7, is as follows: GAGVSQSPSNKVTEKGKDVELRCDPISGHTALYWYRQSLGQGLEFLIYFQGNSAPDKSGLPSDRFSAERTGGSVSTLTIQRTQQEDSAVYLCASSQGADIYYEQYFGPGTRLTVT.

This CDR3 is CATSDLAGGGIAEQFF. The CDR3 DNA follows: TGTGCCACCAGTGATCTAGCGGGAGGGGGAATAGCCGAGCAGTTCTTC. The gene calls are TRBV24-1 and TRBJ2-1, with 12 positions matching TRBD2. Germline lookup yields CDR1 KGHDR and CDR2 SFDVKD. V shed 3 bases and J 10 bases; nucleotides not matched to a gene: 9. This CDR3 is built from 16 residues.

There are many counts of this clonotype. The chain employs TRBV7-9 and TRBJ2-1; the D gene is possibly TRBD2 (5 bases). Trimming removed 5 bases at V and 8 bases at J, with 16 bases between. Germline CDR1 and CDR2: SEHNR and FQNEAQ (reference sequence). CDR3 length: 14 amino acids. The CDR3 region is CASSRGGAADEQFF. The CDR3 region has the DNA TGTGCCAGCAGCCGTGGAGGCGCGGCTGATGAGCAGTTCTTC.

This clonotype was observed many times. V is TRBV11-2 and J is TRBJ2-1; the D is unclear. CDR1 SGHAT and CDR2 FQNNGV come from the germline V gene. Deletions cut 0 bases from V and 4 bases from J, with 7 bases between. The CDR3 extends over 14 amino acids. CDR3 protein: CASSLEALYNEQFF. CDR3 nucleotide sequence: TGTGCCAGCAGCTTAGAAGCCCTTTACAATGAGCAGTTCTTC.

There are a few counts of this clonotype. The rearrangement links TRBV6-2 or TRBV6-3 to TRBJ2-5; 13 bases align to TRBD2. Losses at the gene ends were 7 bases for V and 5 bases for J; bases not matched to a gene: 7. CDR3 length equals 15 residues. In germline, CDR1 is MNHEY, CDR2 SVGEGT. The CDR3 reads CASTKGLAGVETQYF. CDR3 nucleotides: TGTGCCAGCACTAAAGGACTAGCGGGAGTGGAGACCCAGTACTTC.

The gene calls are TRBV25-1 and TRBJ2-1; D remains unclear. Germline lookup yields CDR1 MGHDK and CDR2 SYGVNS. The CDR3 consists of 11 residues. Trimming shortened V by 4 bases and J by 10 bases, and 8 bases separated the two germline ends. CDR3 residues: CASSVFREQFF. In DNA, the CDR3 is TGTGCCAGCAGTGTGTTCCGGGAGCAGTTCTTC.

This clonotype was detected ten times or more. The genes are TRBV28 and TRBJ2-7, with a possible D match to TRBD2 (6 bases). The CDR3 length is 15 residues. Trimming removed 7 bases at V and 2 bases at J, with 18 bases between. CDR1 is MDHEN and CDR2 is SYDVKM in the germline V gene. CDR3: CASTSGVFPPYEQYF. The CDR3 DNA is TGTGCCAGCACCTCGGGGGTTTTTCCACCCTACGAGCAGTACTTC.

This clonotype appeared many times. The CDR3 DNA sequence: TGTGCCAGCAGACCGACTAGCGGGGGGAGGAGTTCCTACAATGAGCAGTTCTTC. Translated, it gives CASRPTSGGRSSYNEQFF. The chain has TRBV7-2 and TRBJ2-1, with 13 bases aligning to TRBD2. Germline CDR1 reads SGHTA; CDR2 reads FQGNSA. This CDR3 is built from 18 residues. V shed 6 bases and J 1 base; nucleotides not matched to a gene: 9.

This clonotype was recorded a few times. The chain combines TRBV7-2 with TRBJ1-2, with 10 bases lining up with TRBD1. Germline V gene lookup returns CDR1 SGHTA and CDR2 FQGNSA. The CDR3 consists of 15 residues. J was trimmed by 5 bases and V by 3 bases; bases with no gene match: 6. CDR3 in amino acids: CASSFSTGGRYGYTF. CDR3 in DNA: TGTGCCAGCAGCTTTTCGACAGGGGGCCGGTATGGCTACACCTTC.

Ten or more counts support this clonotype. Relative to the germline gene, one junction end is altered; a read error may explain this. The genes are TRBV7-2 and TRBJ2-1, with D tentatively TRBD1 (5 bases). CDR1 and CDR2 (germline): SGHTA, FQGNSA. This CDR3 comprises 17 residues. The DNA for the CDR3 is TGTGCCAGCAGCGTAGCAGGGCGGACCAACTCCTACAATGAGCAGTTCTTC. Translated: CASSVAGRTNSYNEQFF. The variable domain in full, with the rest retrieved from reference TRBV7-2 and TRBJ2-1, is GAGVSQSPSNKVTEKGKDVELRCDPISGHTALYWYRQSLGQGLEFLIYFQGNSAPDKSGLPSDRFSAERTGGSVSTLTIQRTQQEDSAVYLCASSVAGRTNSYNEQFFGPGTRLTVL.

Ten or more counts support this clonotype. V gene TRBV7-2 combines with J gene TRBJ1-5, with D hard to call. The CDR3 runs to 15 residues. Deletions cut 2 bases from V and 8 bases from J, with 16 bases between. CDR1 and CDR2 (germline): SGHTA, FQGNSA. For the CDR3, the DNA is TGTGCCAGCAGCTTATTGTCTAGTTTTGAGGAGCCCCAGCATTTT. It specifies CASSLLSSFEEPQHF.

Many counts were recorded for this clonotype. This chain uses TRBV7-2 with TRBJ2-7; D remains unclear. Germline CDR1 and CDR2: SGHTA and FQGNSA. The CDR3 consists of 16 residues. V shed 2 bases and J shed 3 bases, with 17 bases lying between them. Here the CDR3 reads CASSLQQNPPVYEQYF. The CDR3 region has the DNA TGTGCCAGCAGCTTACAACAGAACCCTCCCGTCTACGAGCAGTACTTC.

The chain carries TRBV4-3 and TRBJ1-4; the D is unclear. This CDR3 contains 13 residues. Trimming took 0 bases from V and 8 from J, leaving 7 bases between them. CDR1 and CDR2 from the germline V gene are LGHNA and YSLEER. In nucleotides, the CDR3 is TGCGCCAGCAGCCAAGAACATCGGGAAAAACTGTTTTTT. This translates into CASSQEHREKLFF.

This clonotype was detected ten times or more. V and J are TRBV7-2 and TRBJ1-5; D is undetermined. The germline V and J ends were trimmed by 1 base and 7 bases, with 11 bases remaining between them. The CDR3 totals 14 residues. CDR1 is SGHTA, CDR2 FQGNSA, per germline. The CDR3 spells CASSLGRLGQPQHF. CDR3 nucleotides: TGTGCCAGCAGCTTAGGCAGGTTAGGACAGCCCCAGCATTTT.